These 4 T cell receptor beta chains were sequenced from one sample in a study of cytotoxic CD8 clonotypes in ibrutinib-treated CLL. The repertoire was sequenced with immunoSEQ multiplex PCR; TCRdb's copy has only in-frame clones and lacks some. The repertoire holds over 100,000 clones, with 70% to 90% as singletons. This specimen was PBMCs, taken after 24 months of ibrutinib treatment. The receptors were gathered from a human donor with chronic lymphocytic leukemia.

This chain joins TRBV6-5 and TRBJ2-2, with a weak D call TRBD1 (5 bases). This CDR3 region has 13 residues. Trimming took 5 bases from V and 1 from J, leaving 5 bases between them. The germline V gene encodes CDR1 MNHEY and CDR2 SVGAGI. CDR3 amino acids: CASSGQNTGELFF. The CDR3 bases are TGTGCCAGCAGTGGACAGAACACCGGGGAGCTGTTTTTT.

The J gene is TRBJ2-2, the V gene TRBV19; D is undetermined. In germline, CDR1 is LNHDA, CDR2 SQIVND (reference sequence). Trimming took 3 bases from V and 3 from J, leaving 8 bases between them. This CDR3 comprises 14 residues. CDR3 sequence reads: CASSIFFYTGELFF. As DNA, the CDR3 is TGTGCCAGTAGTATTTTTTTTTACACCGGGGAGCTGTTTTTT. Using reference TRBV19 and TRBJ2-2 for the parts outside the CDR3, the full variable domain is DGGITQSPKYLFRKEGQNVTLSCEQNLNHDAMYWYRQDPGQGLRLIYYSQIVNDFQKGDIAEGYSVSREKKESFPLTVTSAQKNPTAFYLCASSIFFYTGELFFGEGSRLTVL.

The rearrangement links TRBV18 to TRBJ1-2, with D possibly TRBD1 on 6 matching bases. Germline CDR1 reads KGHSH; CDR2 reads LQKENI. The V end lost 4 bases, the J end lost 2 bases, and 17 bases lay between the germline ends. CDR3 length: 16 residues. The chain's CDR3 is CASSRSSGETNYGYTF. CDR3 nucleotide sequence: TGTGCCAGCTCACGATCCTCAGGGGAGACAAACTATGGCTACACCTTC. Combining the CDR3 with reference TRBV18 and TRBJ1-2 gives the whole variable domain NAGVMQNPRHLVRRRGQEARLRCSPMKGHSHVYWYRQLPEEGLKFMVYLQKENIIDESGMPKERFSAEFPKEGPSILRIQQVVRGDSAAYFCASSRSSGETNYGYTFGSGTRLTVV.

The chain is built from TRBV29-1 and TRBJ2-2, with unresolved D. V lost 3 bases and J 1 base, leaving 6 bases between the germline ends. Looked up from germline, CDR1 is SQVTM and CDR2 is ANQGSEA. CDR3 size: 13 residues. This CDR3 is CSVDKGNTGELFF. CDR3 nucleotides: TGCAGCGTTGATAAAGGGAACACCGGGGAGCTGTTTTTT.